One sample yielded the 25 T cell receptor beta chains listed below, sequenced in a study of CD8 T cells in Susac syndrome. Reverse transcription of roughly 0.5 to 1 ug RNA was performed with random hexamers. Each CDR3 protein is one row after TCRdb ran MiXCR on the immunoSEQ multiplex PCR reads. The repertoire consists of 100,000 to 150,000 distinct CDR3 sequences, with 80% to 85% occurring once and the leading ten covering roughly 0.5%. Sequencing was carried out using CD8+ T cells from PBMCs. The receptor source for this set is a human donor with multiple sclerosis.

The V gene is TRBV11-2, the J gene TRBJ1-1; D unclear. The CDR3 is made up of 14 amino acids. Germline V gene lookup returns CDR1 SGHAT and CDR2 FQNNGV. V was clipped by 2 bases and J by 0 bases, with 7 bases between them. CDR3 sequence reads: CASSLSSMNTEAFF. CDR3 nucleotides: TGTGCCAGCAGCTTAAGCAGCATGAACACTGAAGCTTTCTTT.

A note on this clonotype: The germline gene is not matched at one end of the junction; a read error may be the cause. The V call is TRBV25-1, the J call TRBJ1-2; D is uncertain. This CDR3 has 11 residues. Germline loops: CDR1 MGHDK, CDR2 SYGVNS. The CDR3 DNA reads TGTGCCAGCAGTGATGACGGGAGGCTCGAGTTC. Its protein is CASSDDGRLEF.

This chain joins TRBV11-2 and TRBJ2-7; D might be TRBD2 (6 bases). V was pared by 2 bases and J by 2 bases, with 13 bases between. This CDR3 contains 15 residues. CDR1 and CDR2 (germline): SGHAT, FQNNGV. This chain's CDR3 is CASSLTAAGTYEQYF. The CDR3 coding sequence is TGTGCCAGCAGCTTAACGGCAGCGGGTACCTACGAGCAGTACTTC.

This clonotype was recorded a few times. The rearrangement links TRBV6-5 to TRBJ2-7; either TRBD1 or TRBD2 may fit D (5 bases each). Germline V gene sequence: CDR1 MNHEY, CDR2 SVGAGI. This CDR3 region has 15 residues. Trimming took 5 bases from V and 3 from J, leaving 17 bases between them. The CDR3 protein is CASSTPPGTIYEQYF. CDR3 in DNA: TGTGCCAGCAGTACTCCTCCGGGGACGATCTACGAGCAGTACTTC.

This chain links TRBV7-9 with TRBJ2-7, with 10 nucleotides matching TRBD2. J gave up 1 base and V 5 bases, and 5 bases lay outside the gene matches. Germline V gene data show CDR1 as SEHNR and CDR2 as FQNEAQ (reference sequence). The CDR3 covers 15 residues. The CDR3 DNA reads TGTGCCAGCAGCCCGAGGACTAGCGGTTCCTACGAGCAGTACTTC. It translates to CASSPRTSGSYEQYF. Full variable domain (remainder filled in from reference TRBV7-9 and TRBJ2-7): DTGVSQNPRHKITKRGQNVTFRCDPISEHNRLYWYRQTLGQGPEFLTYFQNEAQLEKSRLLSDRFSAERPKGSFSTLEIQRTEQGDSAMYLCASSPRTSGSYEQYFGPGTRLTVT.

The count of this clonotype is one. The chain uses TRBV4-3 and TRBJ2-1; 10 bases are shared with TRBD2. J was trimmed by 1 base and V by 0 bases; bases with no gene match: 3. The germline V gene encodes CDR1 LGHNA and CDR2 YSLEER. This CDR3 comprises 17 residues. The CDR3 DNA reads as TGCGCCAGCAGCCAAGACGGGACTAGCGAGTCCTACAATGAGCAGTTCTTC. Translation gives CASSQDGTSESYNEQFF.

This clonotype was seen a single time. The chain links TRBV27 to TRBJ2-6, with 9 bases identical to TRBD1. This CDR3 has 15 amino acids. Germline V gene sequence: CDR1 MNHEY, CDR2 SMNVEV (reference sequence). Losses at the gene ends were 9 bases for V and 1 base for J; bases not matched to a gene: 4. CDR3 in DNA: TGTGCCAGTACACAGGGGGCGTCTGGGGCCAACGTCCTGACTTTC. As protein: CASTQGASGANVLTF.

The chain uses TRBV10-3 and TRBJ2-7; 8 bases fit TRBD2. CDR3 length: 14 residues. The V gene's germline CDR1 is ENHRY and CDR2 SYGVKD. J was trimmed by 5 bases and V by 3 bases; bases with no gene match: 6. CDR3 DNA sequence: TGTGCCATCAGTGATGCCGGGACTAGTGACGAGCAGTACGTC. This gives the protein CAISDAGTSDEQYV.

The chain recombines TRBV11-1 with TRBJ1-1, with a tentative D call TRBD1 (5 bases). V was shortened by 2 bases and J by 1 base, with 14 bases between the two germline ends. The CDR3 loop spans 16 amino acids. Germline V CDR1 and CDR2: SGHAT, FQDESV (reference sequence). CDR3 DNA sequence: TGTGCCAGCAGCTTACAGGGAGGAATTACGAACACTGAAGCTTTCTTT. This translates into CASSLQGGITNTEAFF.

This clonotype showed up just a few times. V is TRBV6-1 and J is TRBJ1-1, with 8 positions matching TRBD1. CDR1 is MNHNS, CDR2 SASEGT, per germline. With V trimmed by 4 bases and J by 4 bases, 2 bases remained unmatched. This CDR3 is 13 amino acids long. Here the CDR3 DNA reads TGTGCCAGCAGTGTGACAGGGGTCACTGAAGCTTTCTTT. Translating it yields CASSVTGVTEAFF.

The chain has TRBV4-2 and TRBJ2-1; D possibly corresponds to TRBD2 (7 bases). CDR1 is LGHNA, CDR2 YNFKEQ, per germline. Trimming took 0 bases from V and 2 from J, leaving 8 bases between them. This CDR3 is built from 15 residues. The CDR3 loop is CASSQDGGPYNEQFF. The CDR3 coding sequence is TGTGCCAGCAGCCAAGACGGGGGGCCCTACAATGAGCAGTTCTTC.

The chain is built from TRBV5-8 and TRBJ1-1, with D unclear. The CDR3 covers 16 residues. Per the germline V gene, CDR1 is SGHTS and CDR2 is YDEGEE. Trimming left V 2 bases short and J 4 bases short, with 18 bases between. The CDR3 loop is CASSFGREGGGTEAFF. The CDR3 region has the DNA TGTGCCAGCAGCTTTGGGAGGGAGGGTGGAGGCACTGAAGCTTTCTTT.

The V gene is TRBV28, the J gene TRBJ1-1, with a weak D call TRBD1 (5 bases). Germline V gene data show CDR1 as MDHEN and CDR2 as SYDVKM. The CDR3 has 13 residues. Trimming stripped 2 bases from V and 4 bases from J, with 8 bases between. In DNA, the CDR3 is TGTGCCAGCAGTTTACAGGGAGTCACTGAAGCTTTCTTT. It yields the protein CASSLQGVTEAFF.

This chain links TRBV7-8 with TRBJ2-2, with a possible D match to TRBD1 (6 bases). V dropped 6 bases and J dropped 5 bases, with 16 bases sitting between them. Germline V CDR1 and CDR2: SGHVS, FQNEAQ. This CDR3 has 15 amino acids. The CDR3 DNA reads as TGTGCCAGCAGGGATTGGGGACACAATACCGGGGAGCTGTTTTTT. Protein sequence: CASRDWGHNTGELFF.

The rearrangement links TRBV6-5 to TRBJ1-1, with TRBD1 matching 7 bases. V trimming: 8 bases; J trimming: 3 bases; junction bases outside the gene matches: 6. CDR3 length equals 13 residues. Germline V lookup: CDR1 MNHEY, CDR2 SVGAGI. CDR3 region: CASGRTGDTEAFF. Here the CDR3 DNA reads TGTGCCAGCGGAAGGACAGGAGACACTGAAGCTTTCTTT.

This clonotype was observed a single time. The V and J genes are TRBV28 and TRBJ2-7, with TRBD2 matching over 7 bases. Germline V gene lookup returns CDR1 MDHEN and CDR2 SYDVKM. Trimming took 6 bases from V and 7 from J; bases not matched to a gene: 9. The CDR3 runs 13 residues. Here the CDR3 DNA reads TGTGCCAGCAGCGGGGACTACCTTCGGGAGCAGTACTTC. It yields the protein CASSGDYLREQYF.

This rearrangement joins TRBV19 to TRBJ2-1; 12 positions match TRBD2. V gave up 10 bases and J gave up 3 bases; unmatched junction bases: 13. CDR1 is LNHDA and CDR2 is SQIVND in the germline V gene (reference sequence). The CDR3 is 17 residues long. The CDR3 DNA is TGTGCCACACAGGACAGGGTACTAGCGGGAGGCTACAATGAGCAGTTCTTC. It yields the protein CATQDRVLAGGYNEQFF.

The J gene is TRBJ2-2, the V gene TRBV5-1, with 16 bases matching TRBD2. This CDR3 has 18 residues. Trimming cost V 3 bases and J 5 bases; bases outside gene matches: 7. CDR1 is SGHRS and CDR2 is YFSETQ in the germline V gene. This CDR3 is CASSSPGTSGGATGELFF. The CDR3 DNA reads TGCGCCAGCAGCTCCCCCGGGACTAGCGGGGGGGCAACCGGGGAGCTGTTTTTT.

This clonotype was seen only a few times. CDR3 amino acids: CASSEYVIRLSYEQYF. The CDR3 bases are TGTGCCAGCAGTGAATATGTGATACGGCTCTCCTACGAGCAGTACTTC. V usage is TRBV2 and J usage is TRBJ2-7; D gene unclear. Germline CDR1 is SNHLY and CDR2 is FYNNEI. This CDR3 is 16 amino acids long. V shed 2 bases and J shed 0 bases, with 14 bases lying between them.

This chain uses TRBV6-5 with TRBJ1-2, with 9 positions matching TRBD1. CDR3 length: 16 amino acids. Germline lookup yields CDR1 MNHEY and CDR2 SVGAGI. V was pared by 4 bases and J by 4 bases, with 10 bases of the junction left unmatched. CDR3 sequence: CASSCGTGRACYGYTF. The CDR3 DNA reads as TGTGCCAGCAGTTGTGGGACAGGGAGAGCCTGCTATGGCTACACCTTC.

As DNA, the CDR3 is TGTGCCAGTAGTGATAATGGACAGGGCTTTGAAAAACTGTTTTTT. It yields the protein CASSDNGQGFEKLFF. This chain joins TRBV19 and TRBJ1-4, with 8 bases lining up with TRBD1. Germline V gives CDR1 LNHDA, CDR2 SQIVND (reference sequence). The CDR3 has 15 residues. V lost 5 bases and J lost 7; bases outside the gene matches: 9. Looking up the rest from reference TRBV19 and TRBJ1-4 gives the full variable domain: DGGITQSPKYLFRKEGQNVTLSCEQNLNHDAMYWYRQDPGQGLRLIYYSQIVNDFQKGDIAEGYSVSREKKESFPLTVTSAQKNPTAFYLCASSDNGQGFEKLFFGSGTQLSVL.

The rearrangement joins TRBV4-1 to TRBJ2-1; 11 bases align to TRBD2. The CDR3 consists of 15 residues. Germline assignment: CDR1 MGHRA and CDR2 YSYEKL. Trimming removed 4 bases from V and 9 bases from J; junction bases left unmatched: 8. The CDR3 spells CASSPRFSGRGEQFF. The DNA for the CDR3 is TGCGCCAGCAGCCCAAGATTTAGCGGGAGGGGTGAGCAGTTCTTC.

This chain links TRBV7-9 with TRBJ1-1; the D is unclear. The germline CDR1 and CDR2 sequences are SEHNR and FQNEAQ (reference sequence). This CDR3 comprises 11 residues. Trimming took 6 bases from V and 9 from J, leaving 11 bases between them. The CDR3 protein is CASSLDPKAFF. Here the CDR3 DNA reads TGTGCCAGCAGTCTGGACCCAAAAGCTTTCTTT.

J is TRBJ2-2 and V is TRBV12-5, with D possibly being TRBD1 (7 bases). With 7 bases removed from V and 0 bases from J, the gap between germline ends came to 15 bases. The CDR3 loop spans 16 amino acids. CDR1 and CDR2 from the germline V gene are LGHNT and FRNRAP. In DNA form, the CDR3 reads TGTGCTAGTGCCTCCAGGGGGGCCGCGAACACCGGGGAGCTGTTTTTT. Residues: CASASRGAANTGELFF.

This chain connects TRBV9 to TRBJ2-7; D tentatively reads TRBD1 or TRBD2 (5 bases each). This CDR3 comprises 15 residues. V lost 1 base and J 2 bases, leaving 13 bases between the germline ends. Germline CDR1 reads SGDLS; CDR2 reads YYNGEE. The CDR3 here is CASSVSAGSPYEQYF. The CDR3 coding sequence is TGTGCCAGCAGCGTATCGGCAGGGAGCCCCTACGAGCAGTACTTC.